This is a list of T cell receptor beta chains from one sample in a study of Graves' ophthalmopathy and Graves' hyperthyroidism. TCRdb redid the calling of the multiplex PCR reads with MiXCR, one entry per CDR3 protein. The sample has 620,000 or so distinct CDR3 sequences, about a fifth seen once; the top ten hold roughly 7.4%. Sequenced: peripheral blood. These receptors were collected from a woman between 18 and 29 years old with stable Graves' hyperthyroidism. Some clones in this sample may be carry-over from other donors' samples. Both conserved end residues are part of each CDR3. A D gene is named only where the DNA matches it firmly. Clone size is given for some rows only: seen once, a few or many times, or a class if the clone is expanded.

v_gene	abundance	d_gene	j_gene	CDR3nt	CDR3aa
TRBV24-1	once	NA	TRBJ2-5	TGTGCCACCAGTGATTTCACGGAGACCCAGTACTTC	CATSDFTETQYF
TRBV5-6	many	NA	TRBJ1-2	TGTGCCAGCAGCTTGATCGGGCCCGATTATGGCTACACCTTC	CASSLIGPDYGYTF
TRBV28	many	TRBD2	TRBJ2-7	TGTGCCAGCAGAGGGACTATCCTACACGAGCAGTACTTC	CASRGTILHEQYF
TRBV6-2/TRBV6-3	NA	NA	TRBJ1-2	TGTGCCAGCATTTTCGCGGGATATGGCTACACCTTC	CASIFAGYGYTF
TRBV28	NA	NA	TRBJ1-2	TGTGCCAGCTTGGACTACGACTATGGCTACACCTTC	CASLDYDYGYTF
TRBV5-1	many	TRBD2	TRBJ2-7	TGCGCCAGCAGCCAAGCCCGAGCGGGAGTCTACGAGCAGTACTTC	CASSQARAGVYEQYF
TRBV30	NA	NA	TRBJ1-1	TGTGCCGCCTACAGGGTGACTGAAGCTTTCTTT	CAAYRVTEAFF
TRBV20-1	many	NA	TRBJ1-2	TGCAGTGCTAGAGATAGTTCCCGGGATGGCTACACCTTC	CSARDSSRDGYTF
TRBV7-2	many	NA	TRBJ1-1	TGTGCCAGCAGCCCGGGCGTGGGTAGGCTTTCTGAAGCTTTCTTT	CASSPGVGRLSEAFF
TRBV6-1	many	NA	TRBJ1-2	TGTGCCAGCCTCCCTGAACAGCTCTATGGCTACACCTTC	CASLPEQLYGYTF
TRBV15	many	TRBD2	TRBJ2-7	TGTGCCACCAGCACCCGACTAGCTCTTGGCGAGCAGTACTTC	CATSTRLALGEQYF
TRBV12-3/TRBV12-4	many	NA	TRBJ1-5	TGTGCCAGCAGGGACGGGAGAGCAATGGGGCAGCCCCAGCATTTT	CASRDGRAMGQPQHF
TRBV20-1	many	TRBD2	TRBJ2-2	TGCAGTGCCCCAGCGGGGGGTCCATACGGGGAGCTGTTTTTT	CSAPAGGPYGELFF
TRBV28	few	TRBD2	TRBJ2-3	TGTGCCAGCAGTTTAAGAGCGGGGCACACAGATACGCAGTATTTT	CASSLRAGHTDTQYF
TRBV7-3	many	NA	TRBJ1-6	TGTGCCAGCAGCTTAAGGGGGGAAGGGTCACCCCTCCACTTT	CASSLRGEGSPLHF
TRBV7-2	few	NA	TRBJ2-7	TGTGCCAGCAGCTTAGTCGCGGCCAGAGGCAACTACGAGCAGTACTTC	CASSLVAARGNYEQYF
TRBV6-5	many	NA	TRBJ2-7	TGTGCCAGCAGTTACTCTGAGGCCCAGACCTACGAGCAGTACTTC	CASSYSEAQTYEQYF
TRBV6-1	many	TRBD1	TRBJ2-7	TGTGCCAGCAGCCCCATGACAGGGGTCGAGCAGTACTTC	CASSPMTGVEQYF
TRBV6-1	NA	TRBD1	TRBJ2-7	TGTGCCAGCAGTGGCTCCCGGGACAGGGACTACGAGCAGTACTTC	CASSGSRDRDYEQYF
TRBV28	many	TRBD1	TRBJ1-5	TGTGCCAGCGACAGGGGGCTAAATAGCAATCAGCCCCAGCATTTT	CASDRGLNSNQPQHF
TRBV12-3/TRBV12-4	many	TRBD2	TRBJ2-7	TGTGCCAGCAGTTTAGGAGCGGGAGTGGGCGAGCAGTACTTC	CASSLGAGVGEQYF
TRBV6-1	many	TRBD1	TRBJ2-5	TGTGCCAGCAATGACAGGGTCCAAGAGACCCAGTACTTC	CASNDRVQETQYF
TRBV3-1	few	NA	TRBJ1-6	TGTGCCAGCAGCCAGACTCGGGTGAACCTGGCTTCACCCCTCCACTTT	CASSQTRVNLASPLHF
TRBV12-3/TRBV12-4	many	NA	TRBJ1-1	TGTGCCAGCAGTTTCGCAGGGCTGAACACTGAAGCTTTCTTT	CASSFAGLNTEAFF
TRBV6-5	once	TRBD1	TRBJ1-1	TGTGCCAGCAGTTATGGAACAGGGGCGGCGAACACTGAAGCTTTCTTT	CASSYGTGAANTEAFF
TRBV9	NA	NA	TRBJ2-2	TGTGCCAGCAGCGTAGCGGGCCCTATTCGGACCGGGGAGCTGTTTTTT	CASSVAGPIRTGELFF
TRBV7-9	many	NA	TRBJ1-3	TGTGCCAGCAGCGCCCGAGGAGACAGCTTCAAGAGCTCTGGAAACACCATATATTTT	CASSARGDSFKSSGNTIYF
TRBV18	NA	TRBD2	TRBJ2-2	TGTGCCAGCTCACCCTCCCTCGACAGCGGGGATCTGTTTTTT	CASSPSLDSGDLFF
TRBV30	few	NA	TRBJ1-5	TGTGCCGCGGGCGTGGAGGGCATGGGGTCCAATCAGCCCCAGCATTTT	CAAGVEGMGSNQPQHF
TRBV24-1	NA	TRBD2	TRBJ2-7	TGTGCCACCGGACTAGCGGGAGGCTACGAGCAGTACTTC	CATGLAGGYEQYF
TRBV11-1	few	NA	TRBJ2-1	TGTGCCAGCAGCTTACTCAGGGATCGAAATGAGCAGTTCTTC	CASSLLRDRNEQFF
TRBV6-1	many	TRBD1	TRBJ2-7	TGTGCCAGCAGTGAAGGGATTGGGACAGTATACGAGCAGTACTTC	CASSEGIGTVYEQYF
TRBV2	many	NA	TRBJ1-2	TGTGCCAGCAGTGGAACAGACTCTAGATATGGCTACACCTTC	CASSGTDSRYGYTF
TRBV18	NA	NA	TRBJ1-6	TGTGCCAGCTCGAGGACCGGCGCGGGTTCACCCCTCCACTTT	CASSRTGAGSPLHF
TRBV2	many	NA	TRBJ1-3	TGTGCCAGCAGTGTCCAGGGAAAGTCTGGAAACACCATATATTTT	CASSVQGKSGNTIYF
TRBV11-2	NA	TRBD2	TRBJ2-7	TGTGCCAGCAGCTTAGATACCAGCGGGAGGGTCTACGAGCAGTACTTC	CASSLDTSGRVYEQYF
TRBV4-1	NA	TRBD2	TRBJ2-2	TGCGCCAGCAGCCACCGACTAGCGGGACCGAACACCGGGGAGCTGTTTTTT	CASSHRLAGPNTGELFF
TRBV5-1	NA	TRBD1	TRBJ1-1	TGCGCCAGCAGCTTTTTAGGGACAGGGGACACTGAAGCTTTCTTT	CASSFLGTGDTEAFF
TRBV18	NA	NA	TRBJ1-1	TGTGCCAGCTCACCAATTCAGGTCGGGAACACTGAAGCTTTCTTT	CASSPIQVGNTEAFF
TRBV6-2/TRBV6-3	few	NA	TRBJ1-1	TGTGCCAGCAGGGCGGAGTGGCTGAACACTGAAGCTTTCTTT	CASRAEWLNTEAFF
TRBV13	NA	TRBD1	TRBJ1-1	TGTGCCAGCAGCTACCCAACAGGGGCCCAAACTGAAGCTTTCTTT	CASSYPTGAQTEAFF